This T cell receptor (beta chain) was sequenced during a study of beta chain features in type 1 diabetes. The J segment lost 7 bases and the V segment lost 0 bases, leaving 5 bases of the junction unmatched. The CDR3 loop spans 16 amino acids. In germline, CDR1 is SGHRS, CDR2 YFSETQ. Expressed TCRB transcripts were sequenced because the entire RNA isolate underwent reverse transcription. Some clones are missing from TCRdb's copy, which holds only in-frame ones; the method was immunoSEQ multiplex PCR. The sample includes some 180,000 clones, around an eighth of them seen just once. Study results and limitations: Cells with high TCR expression could be over-represented when cDNA is sequenced.

In the case of this clone: Its matching antigen is unknown.

The sequence was collected from a woman aged 18-29 years in good health. The sample taken for sequencing was central memory CD4+ T cells from blood. The chain is built from TRBV5-1 and TRBJ1-5, with 12 positions matching TRBD1. CDR3: CASSLGGQGASQPQHF. The CDR3 DNA is TGCGCCAGCAGCTTGGGGGGACAGGGGGCATCCCAGCCCCAGCATTTT.